The rows below give T cell receptor beta chains drawn from one sample of a study of OX40 agonist ivuxolimab in advanced cancers. The repertoire was sequenced with immunoSEQ multiplex PCR; TCRdb's copy has only in-frame clones and lacks some. In the table there are about 36,000 clones, roughly 81% of which are singletons. Sequencing used CD4+ or CD8+ T cells sorted from blood, obtained in a trial of the OX40 agonist ivuxolimab. The receptors stem from an adult with an advanced solid tumor such as melanoma, head and neck, liver or kidney cancer. Both conserved end residues are part of each CDR3. The D gene is left open where the match is weak.

>TRBV5-1|TRBJ2-6|.
TGCGCCAGCAGCTTCTCAGGGACTGGGGCCAACGTCCTGACTTTC
CASSFSGTGANVLTF
>TRBV6-5|TRBJ1-5|.
TGTGCCAGCAGTGGGTGGACAGTGTCAAATCAGCCCCAGCATTTT
CASSGWTVSNQPQHF
>TRBV19|TRBJ2-2|TRBD1
TGTGCCAGTAGTATGGGACAGGGGAACACCGGGGAGCTGTTTTTT
CASSMGQGNTGELFF
>TRBV11-2|TRBJ2-2|.
TGTGCCAGCAGCCCAAGGGGGAGCCGGTACGGCACCGGGGAGCTGTTTTTT
CASSPRGSRYGTGELFF
>TRBV6-1|TRBJ2-7|.
TGTGCCAGCAGTATGACTAGGACCGAGCAGTACTTC
CASSMTRTEQYF
>TRBV7-9|TRBJ2-3|.
TGTGCCAGCAGCCCGAAGGATACGCAGTATTTT
CASSPKDTQYF
>TRBV5-8|TRBJ2-3|.
TGTGCCAGCAGCTTGTCTCTTGGCAGAGGAGATACGCAGTATTTT
CASSLSLGRGDTQYF
>TRBV11-2|TRBJ1-5|TRBD1
TGTGCCAGCAGCTTAGCGGGACAGGGCTATCAGCCCCAGCATTTT
CASSLAGQGYQPQHF
>TRBV4-2|TRBJ2-1|TRBD2
TGTGCCAGCAGCCCAACATGGGCGGCGGGACTAGAAAATGAGCAGTTCTTC
CASSPTWAAGLENEQFF
>TRBV4-1|TRBJ1-1|.
TGCGCCAGCAGCCTCCGTCAGCTGAACACTGAAGCTTTCTTT
CASSLRQLNTEAFF
>TRBV4-2|TRBJ2-1|.
TGTGCCAGCAGCCAGACCCGGACTGGAAGCAATGAGCAGTTCTTC
CASSQTRTGSNEQFF
>TRBV18|TRBJ2-3|TRBD2
TGTGCCAGCTCACCACCTGGACTAGCAATAGCCACAGATACGCAGTATTTT
CASSPPGLAIATDTQYF
>TRBV7-8|TRBJ2-3|.
TGTGCCAGCATCCCACGGGGCACAGATACGCAGTATTTT
CASIPRGTDTQYF
>TRBV6-5|TRBJ2-7|.
TGTGCCAGCAGTTACGAAGCCGGACGGCTATCGCGGCAGTACTTC
CASSYEAGRLSRQYF
>TRBV19|TRBJ1-1|.
TGTGCCAGTAGTATAGCCGGGACTGAAGCTTTCTTT
CASSIAGTEAFF
>TRBV27|TRBJ1-3|.
TGTGCCAGCAGTCTACAGATTGGAAACACCATATATTTT
CASSLQIGNTIYF
>TRBV19|TRBJ1-2|TRBD1
TGTGCCAGTAGTATGCGATTCCGGGACAGCCCCCTATACTATGGCTACACCTTC
CASSMRFRDSPLYYGYTF